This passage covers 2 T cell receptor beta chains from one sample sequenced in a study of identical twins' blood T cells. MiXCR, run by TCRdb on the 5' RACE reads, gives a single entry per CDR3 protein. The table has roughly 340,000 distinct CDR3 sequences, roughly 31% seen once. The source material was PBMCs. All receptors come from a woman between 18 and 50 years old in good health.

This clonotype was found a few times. The CDR3: CSVKFYGYTF. DNA for the CDR3: TGCAGCGTTAAATTCTATGGCTACACCTTC. The J gene is TRBJ1-2, the V gene TRBV29-1; D is unclear. V was shortened by 5 bases and J by 4 bases, with 5 bases between the two germline ends. CDR3 length equals 10 residues. Germline V gene lookup returns CDR1 SQVTM and CDR2 ANQGSEA.

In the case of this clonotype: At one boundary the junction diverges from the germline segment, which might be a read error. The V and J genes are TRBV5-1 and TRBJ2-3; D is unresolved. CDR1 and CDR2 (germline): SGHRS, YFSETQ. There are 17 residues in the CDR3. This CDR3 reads CAGSLGGRWSFTDTQYF. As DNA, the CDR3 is TGCGCCGGCAGCTTGGGCGGCCGATGGAGCTTCACAGATACGCAGTATTTT. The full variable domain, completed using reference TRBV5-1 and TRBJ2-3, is KAGVTQTPRYLIKTRGQQVTLSCSPISGHRSVSWYQQTPGQGLQFLFEYFSETQRNKGNFPGRFSGRQFSNSRSEMNVSTLELGDSALYLCAGSLGGRWSFTDTQYFGPGTRLTVL.